A single T cell receptor beta chain is shown here with its context. The antigen is unknown. This sample was taken from a study of CD8 T cells in ankylosing spondylitis. Study-wide results and caveats: It appeared that ankylosing spondylitis blood was characterized by a TCR beta motif of fewer than 10 highly homologous variants.

Germline V gene sequence: CDR1 KGHSH, CDR2 LQKENI. V dropped 2 bases and J dropped 5; count of bases not matched to a gene: 13. The CDR3 has 18 amino acids. TCRdb reanalysed the 5' RACE reads using MiXCR and keeps one entry per CDR3 protein. The data hold 250,000 to 300,000 distinct CDR3 sequences, with roughly 20% observed a single time. Sequencing used blood, either unsorted or a sorted T cell fraction (not recorded which). This TCR derives from a male donor with ankylosing spondylitis or in good health (not recorded which). This rearrangement joins TRBV18 to TRBJ2-7; 12 bases map to TRBD1. CDR3 nucleotides: TGTGCCAGCTCACCAATAGGGACAGGGGGCGAATTTTCCCACGAGCAGTACGTC. Translated, it gives CASSPIGTGGEFSHEQYV.